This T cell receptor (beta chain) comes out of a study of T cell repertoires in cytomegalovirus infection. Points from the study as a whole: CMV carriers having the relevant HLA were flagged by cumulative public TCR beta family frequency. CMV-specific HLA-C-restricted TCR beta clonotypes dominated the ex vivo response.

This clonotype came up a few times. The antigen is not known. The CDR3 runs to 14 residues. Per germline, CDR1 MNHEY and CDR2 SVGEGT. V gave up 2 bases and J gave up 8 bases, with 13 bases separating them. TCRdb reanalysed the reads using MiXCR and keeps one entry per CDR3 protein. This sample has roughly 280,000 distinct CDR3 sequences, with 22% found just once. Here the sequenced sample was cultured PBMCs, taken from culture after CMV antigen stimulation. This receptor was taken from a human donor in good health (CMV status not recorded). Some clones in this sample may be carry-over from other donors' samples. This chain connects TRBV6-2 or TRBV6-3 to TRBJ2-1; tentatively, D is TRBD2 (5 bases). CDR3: CASSYLREGYEQFF. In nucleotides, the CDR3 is TGTGCCAGCAGTTACCTACGAGAGGGTTATGAGCAGTTCTTC.